A selection of T cell receptor beta chains follows, all from one sample in a study of blood T cell repertoires in COVID-19. Method: immunoSEQ multiplex PCR; TCRdb's copy keeps in-frame clones and lacks some. Of approximately 70,000 clones in the sample, about four fifths were seen once. The sequencing input was peripheral blood. Every receptor here comes from a woman aged 80 or over with acute or convalescent COVID-19. Each CDR3 is given with its conserved first and last residue. D genes are given only for firm matches. Part of the rows lack a size; the others show once, few, many or a class for expanded clones.

TRBJ1-4	NA	TRBV29-1	TRBD1	CSVGTAEKLFF	TGCAGCGTCGGGACAGCAGAAAAACTGTTTTTT
TRBJ2-1	NA	TRBV6-5	NA	CASRPLENEQFF	TGTGCCAGCAGGCCACTAGAGAATGAGCAGTTCTTC
TRBJ2-1	NA	TRBV19	TRBD2	CASSMGRGVMSNEQFF	TGTGCCAGTAGTATGGGTCGGGGGGTAATGAGTAATGAGCAGTTCTTC
TRBJ1-4	NA	TRBV6-1	TRBD1	CASSEIQGRNEKLFF	TGTGCCAGCAGTGAGATACAGGGGAGGAATGAAAAACTGTTTTTT
TRBJ1-3	NA	TRBV13	TRBD1	CASSPGQTGNTIYF	TGTGCCAGCAGCCCGGGACAGACTGGAAACACCATATATTTT
TRBJ1-5	few	TRBV18	TRBD1	CASSPTGIRQPQHF	TGTGCCAGCTCACCGACAGGGATCAGGCAGCCCCAGCATTTT
TRBJ2-4	NA	TRBV18	TRBD1	CASSPRTGGADIQYF	TGTGCCAGCTCACCTAGGACAGGGGGCGCGGACATTCAGTACTTC
TRBJ2-3	NA	TRBV4-1	NA	CASSQDSRHRVSGRTDTQYF	TGCGCCAGCAGCCAAGATAGCAGGCACAGGGTCTCCGGTAGGACAGATACGCAGTATTTT
TRBJ1-6	NA	TRBV19	TRBD1	CASSTRDSNSPLHF	TGTGCCAGTAGTACCCGGGACAGTAATTCACCCCTCCACTTT
TRBJ2-7	NA	TRBV29-1	NA	CSVRERREQYF	TGCAGCGTCCGAGAGAGGAGGGAGCAGTACTTC
TRBJ1-1	few	TRBV2	NA	CATHADFEAFF	TGTGCCACCCATGCGGACTTCGAAGCTTTCTTT
TRBJ1-2	NA	TRBV5-5	TRBD1	CASSPRTGVNYGYTF	TGTGCCAGCAGCCCCCGGACAGGGGTGAACTATGGCTACACCTTC
TRBJ2-5	NA	TRBV4-2	NA	CASSQAASARETQYF	TGTGCCAGCAGCCAAGCGGCTAGCGCTCGGGAGACCCAGTACTTC
TRBJ2-1	few	TRBV11-1	TRBD2	CASRQAGSWYNEQFF	TGTGCCAGCAGACAAGCGGGGTCGTGGTACAATGAGCAGTTCTTC
TRBJ2-2	NA	TRBV6-4	TRBD2	CASSLGTSGASTGELFF	TGTGCCAGCAGCCTCGGGACTAGCGGGGCCTCAACCGGGGAGCTGTTTTTT
TRBJ1-3	once	TRBV19	NA	CASSELSGNTIYF	TGTGCCAGTAGCGAACTCTCTGGAAACACCATATATTTT
TRBJ1-2	once	TRBV6-4	NA	CASSLGRNYGYTF	TGTGCCAGCAGTTTGGGCAGGAACTATGGCTACACCTTC
TRBJ2-7	NA	TRBV9	NA	CASSPGSAGEQYF	TGTGCCAGCAGCCCTGGTTCAGCGGGCGAGCAGTACTTC
TRBJ2-7	NA	TRBV7-9	NA	CASSLATIGEQYF	TGTGCCAGCAGCTTAGCCACGATCGGCGAGCAGTACTTC
TRBJ2-1	NA	TRBV5-4	TRBD1	CASSLAGTGNRNEQFF	TGTGCCAGCAGCTTGGCCGGGACAGGGAATCGGAATGAGCAGTTCTTC
TRBJ2-7	NA	TRBV2	TRBD1	CASSEGTGGSSYEQYF	TGTGCCAGCAGTGAGGGGACAGGGGGTAGCTCCTACGAGCAGTACTTC
TRBJ1-2	NA	TRBV18	TRBD1	CASSLERDRGYTF	TGTGCCAGCTCCCTAGAAAGGGACAGAGGCTACACCTTC